This section outlines one T cell receptor beta chain sequence together with its context. The CDR3 extends over 16 amino acids. Germline V gene sequence: CDR1 MNHNS, CDR2 SASEGT. The entry originates in a study of T cells expressing NK-cell markers. Using the 5' RACE reads, TCRdb records one entry per CDR3 protein without DNA. This listing includes a few hundred thousand distinct CDR3 sequences. This chain joins TRBV6-1 and TRBJ2-7; TCRdb's D call, TRBD2, is unchecked because there is no DNA. What was sequenced was blood T cells: a sorted CD56 or NKG2C T cell subset, CD4+ or CD8+ T cells, or bulk PBMC T cells (not recorded which). The receptor was derived from a man between 18 and 69 years old in good health. CDR3 sequence reads: CASSSPLGTPNSEQYF.